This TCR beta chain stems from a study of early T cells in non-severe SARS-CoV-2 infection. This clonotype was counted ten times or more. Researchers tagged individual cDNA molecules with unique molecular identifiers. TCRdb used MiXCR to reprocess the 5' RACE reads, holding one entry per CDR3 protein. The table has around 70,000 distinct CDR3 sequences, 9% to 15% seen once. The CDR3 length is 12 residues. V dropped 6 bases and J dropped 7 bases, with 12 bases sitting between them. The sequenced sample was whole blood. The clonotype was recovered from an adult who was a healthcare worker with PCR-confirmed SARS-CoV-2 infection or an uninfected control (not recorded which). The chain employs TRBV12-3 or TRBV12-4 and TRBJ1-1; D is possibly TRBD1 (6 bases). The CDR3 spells CASSRDRFEAFF. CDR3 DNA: TGTGCCAGCAGCCGAGACAGGTTTGAAGCTTTCTTT.